These 3 T cell receptor beta chains were all obtained from the same sample, sequenced in a study of a mutant IDH1 vaccine in newly diagnosed glioma (dated by TCRdb to the early 2020s). These TCRs are of unknown antigen specificity. Libraries came from the immunoSEQ multiplex PCR assay. TCRdb took over this immuneACCESS table, retaining in-frame rearrangements with V and J assigned. Such tables are incomplete; in checked studies, under half of the missing clones stem from an unresolved V gene, and the remainder is unexplained. The sample table lists fewer than 85,000 clones, approximately 78% of them with a count of one. The ten largest account for roughly 5.6% of the sample. This specimen's time point label, interpreted: week 47, end of study. Each vaccine dose was 300 ug of a 20-mer mutant IDH1 peptide in Montanide, given subcutaneously with topical imiquimod. Sequences were derived from PBMCs, sampled from a glioma patient whose treatment included an IDH1 peptide vaccine. These receptor sequences come from a man aged 35 to 55 with glioma.

The genes are TRBV30 and TRBJ2-1; a possible D gene is TRBD1 (6 bases). This CDR3 region has 14 residues. Trimming pared 2 bases from V and 0 bases from J, leaving 8 bases between. The V gene's germline CDR1 is GTSNPN and CDR2 SVGIG (reference sequence). CDR3 amino acids: CAWSIGGSYNEQFF. In nucleotides, the CDR3 is TGTGCCTGGAGTATAGGGGGCTCCTACAATGAGCAGTTCTTC.

This chain connects TRBV19 to TRBJ2-1; 13 bases are a match to TRBD2. This CDR3 region has 16 residues. Per the germline V gene, CDR1 is LNHDA and CDR2 is SQIVND (reference sequence). With 5 bases clipped from V and 12 bases from J, the junction kept 13 bases outside the gene matches. This CDR3 reads CASSRLGTSGVVGQFF. For the CDR3, the DNA is TGTGCCAGTAGTCGGCTCGGGACTAGCGGGGTGGTAGGGCAGTTCTTC.

The chain's CDR3 is CASRIPGQGSYGYTF. CDR3 nucleotides: TGTGCCAGCAGGATCCCGGGACAGGGGTCTTATGGCTACACCTTC. This rearrangement joins TRBV7-2 to TRBJ1-2; 10 bases line up with TRBD1. CDR3 length: 15 residues. The germline V gene has CDR1 SGHTA and CDR2 FQGNSA. Trimming at V came to 6 bases and at J to 5 bases, leaving 9 bases not matched to a gene.